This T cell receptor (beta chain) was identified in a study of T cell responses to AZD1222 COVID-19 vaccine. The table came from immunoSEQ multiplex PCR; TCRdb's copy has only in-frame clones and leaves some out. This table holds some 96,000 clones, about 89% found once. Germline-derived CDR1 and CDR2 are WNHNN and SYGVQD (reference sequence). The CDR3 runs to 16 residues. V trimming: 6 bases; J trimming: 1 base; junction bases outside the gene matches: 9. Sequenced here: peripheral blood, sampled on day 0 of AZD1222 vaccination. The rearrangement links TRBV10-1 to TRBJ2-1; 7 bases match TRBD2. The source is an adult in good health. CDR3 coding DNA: TGCGCCAGCAGCTGGCTAGCGGAGGGTTCCTACAATGAGCAGTTCTTC. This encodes CASSWLAEGSYNEQFF.